This T cell receptor (beta chain) was identified in a study of blood T cell repertoires in COVID-19. Background on the study: Acute-phase and convalescent COVID-19 samples originated in the United States, Italy and Spain. Sample material is recorded as cDNA or gDNA derived from T cells, B-cell-depleted T cells, or PBMCs.

The CDR3 has 14 residues. CDR1 is SGHNT, CDR2 YYREEE, per germline (reference sequence). After removal of 5 bases from V and 4 bases from J, the junction contained 3 bases not matched to a gene. Authors' data handling: Amplified reference gene primers provided the basis for estimating nucleated cell counts. Method: immunoSEQ multiplex PCR; TCRdb's copy keeps in-frame clones and lacks some. V and J calls and clone size are as listed in that table; D and trimming were resolved from the DNA. The sample lists 150,000 to 200,000 clones; under 90% were seen once. The receptor was derived from an elderly woman with acute or convalescent COVID-19. This chain connects TRBV5-4 to TRBJ2-1; 10 positions match TRBD1. Sequencing input: peripheral blood. DNA for the CDR3: TGTGCCAGCAGGACAGGGGGCCGGTACAATGAGCAGTTCTTC. Translation gives CASRTGGRYNEQFF.